This is a list of T cell receptor beta chains from one sample in a study of shared clonotypes between healthy human individuals. Some clones are missing from TCRdb's copy, which holds only in-frame ones; the method was immunoSEQ multiplex PCR. Here the sample spans about 2 million clones, about 95% being singletons. Specimen: naive CD4+ T cells sorted from blood. These receptors were collected from a man aged 18 to 30 in good health. Each CDR3 is given with its conserved first and last residue. The D gene is left open where the match is weak. The size entry is marked missing in some rows and otherwise reads once, few, many or a size class.

>TRBV6-5|TRBJ2-7|few|NA
TGTGCCACCAGCCGGTCTGCGCACGAGCAGTACTTC
CATSRSAHEQYF
>TRBV11-1|TRBJ1-3|NA|NA
TGTGCCAGCAGCTTAGGCTTCAACACCATATATTTT
CASSLGFNTIYF
>TRBV2|TRBJ2-7|NA|TRBD1
TGTGCCAGCAGCGCCACGACAGGGACGGTGAACGAGCAGTACTTC
CASSATTGTVNEQYF
>TRBV6-5|TRBJ2-3|NA|NA
TGTGCCAGCAGACAGATGGGGGGTACGCAGTATTTT
CASRQMGGTQYF
>TRBV2|TRBJ1-5|NA|NA
TGTGCCAGCAGTGAAGCCGGAGGGCGCCAGCCCCAGCATTTT
CASSEAGGRQPQHF
>TRBV6-5|TRBJ2-7|NA|NA
TGTGCCAGCAGTGACAACCACTACGAGCAGTACTTC
CASSDNHYEQYF
>TRBV18|TRBJ2-4|NA|NA
TGTGCCAGCTCACCATTAGACAGTTTCAAAAACATTCAGTACTTC
CASSPLDSFKNIQYF
>TRBV7-8|TRBJ2-7|NA|NA
TGTGCCAGCAGCTTAGGGGGACAAGGGTCCTACGAGCAGTACTTC
CASSLGGQGSYEQYF
>TRBV6-1|TRBJ1-1|NA|NA
TGTGCCAGCAGTGAATCGCTAGGATTCGGACGGACGAACACTGAAGCTTTCTTT
CASSESLGFGRTNTEAFF
>TRBV30|TRBJ2-3|NA|NA
TGTGCCTGGAGTATAGGCACAGATACGCAGTATTTT
CAWSIGTDTQYF
>TRBV7-2|TRBJ1-3|NA|NA
TGTGCCAGCAGCTTAGGGAACACCATATATTTT
CASSLGNTIYF
>TRBV2|TRBJ1-5|NA|TRBD1
TGTGCCAGCTGTCGGGACAGGGGGGACAATCAGCCCCAGCATTTT
CASCRDRGDNQPQHF
>TRBV15|TRBJ1-2|NA|TRBD1
TGTGCCACCAGCGCCCTCCGGGACAGAATTTATGGCTACACCTTC
CATSALRDRIYGYTF
>TRBV6-5|TRBJ1-1|NA|TRBD1
TGTGCCAGCAGACAGGGGGGTTATAACACTGAAGCTTTCTTT
CASRQGGYNTEAFF
>TRBV6-5|TRBJ1-6|NA|NA
TGTGCCAGCAGAGACGTAGGGGGTAATTCACCCCTCCACTTT
CASRDVGGNSPLHF
>TRBV7-2|TRBJ1-5|NA|NA
TGTGCCAGCAGCTTCTCACGAGGTCTCAATCAGCCCCAGCATTTT
CASSFSRGLNQPQHF
>TRBV23-1|TRBJ1-2|NA|TRBD1
TGCGCCAGCAGTCACACAGGGGATGGCTACACCTTC
CASSHTGDGYTF
>TRBV25-1|TRBJ2-5|NA|TRBD1
TGTGCCAGCAGTGAAGACAGGGGCCAAGAGACCCAGTACTTC
CASSEDRGQETQYF
>TRBV10-3|TRBJ2-1|NA|TRBD1
TGTGCCATCGGACAGGCTGCCTCTAGGGGTGAGCAGTTCTTC
CAIGQAASRGEQFF
>TRBV7-9|TRBJ2-5|NA|NA
TGTGCCAGCACCCCGAGGGAAAAAGAGACCCAGTACTTC
CASTPREKETQYF
>TRBV4-1|TRBJ1-2|NA|NA
TGCGCCAGCAGCCAAGCCCGGATGGGCTATGGCTACACCTTC
CASSQARMGYGYTF
>TRBV11-3|TRBJ2-2|NA|NA
TGTGCCAGCAGCTTAGGCGACATTGCGAACACCGGGGAGCTGTTTTTT
CASSLGDIANTGELFF
>TRBV18|TRBJ1-2|NA|TRBD1
TGTGCCAGCTCACCAGGGACAGAAGAGTTCTATGGCTACACCTTC
CASSPGTEEFYGYTF
>TRBV2|TRBJ2-5|NA|TRBD2
TGTGCCAGCAGTGCCGGGACTAGCGGGAAGACCCAGTACTTC
CASSAGTSGKTQYF
>TRBV27|TRBJ1-4|NA|TRBD1
TGTGCCAGCAGTTTTGGGACAGGGAGGGAAAAACTGTTTTTT
CASSFGTGREKLFF
>TRBV10-1|TRBJ2-5|NA|NA
TGCGCCAGCAGCAGACAGATCCAAGAGACCCAGTACTTC
CASSRQIQETQYF
>TRBV6-4|TRBJ2-7|NA|NA
TGTGCCAGCGTGTCTAAGGGGTCCTGCTCCTACGAGCAGTACTTC
CASVSKGSCSYEQYF
>TRBV2|TRBJ2-5|NA|TRBD2
TGTGCCACGATGACTAGCCCCCAAGAGACCCAGTACTTC
CATMTSPQETQYF
>TRBV30|TRBJ2-7|few|NA
TGTGCCTGGAGTGTACCCAGCTACGAGCAGTACTTC
CAWSVPSYEQYF
>TRBV11-1|TRBJ2-5|NA|TRBD1
TGTGCCAGCAGCTCCCGACAGGGGCAGGAAGAGACCCAGTACTTC
CASSSRQGQEETQYF
>TRBV6-5|TRBJ2-5|NA|NA
TGTGCCAGCCGTTCCGTACTAACGACTAGGGGGGAGACCCAGTACTTC
CASRSVLTTRGETQYF
>TRBV10-3|TRBJ1-1|NA|NA
TGTGCCACCATAAGGGGCAGCAACACTGAAGCTTTCTTT
CATIRGSNTEAFF
>TRBV7-9|TRBJ1-3|NA|NA
TGTGCCAGCAGCTTACGCTCTGGAAACACCATATATTTT
CASSLRSGNTIYF
>TRBV2|TRBJ1-5|once|NA
TGTGCCAGCCGGGATACCAACCAGCCCCAGCATTTT
CASRDTNQPQHF
>TRBV14|TRBJ1-4|NA|NA
TGTGCCAGCAGCCATCGGAAAACTAATGAAAAACTGTTTTTT
CASSHRKTNEKLFF
>TRBV28|TRBJ1-5|NA|TRBD1
TGTGCCAGCAGTTCCTCGACAGGGAATAACAATCAGCCCCAGCATTTT
CASSSSTGNNNQPQHF
>TRBV18|TRBJ1-6|NA|NA
TGTGCCAGCTCACCAAGTACGGGTAGGGATTCACCCCTCCACTTT
CASSPSTGRDSPLHF
>TRBV6-1|TRBJ2-2|NA|TRBD1
TGTGCCAGCATGATGGGACAGTCTTACACCGGGGAGCTGTTTTTT
CASMMGQSYTGELFF
>TRBV6-1|TRBJ2-3|once|TRBD1
TGTGCCAGCAGTGAGACAGGGGGTAGGGATACGCAGTATTTT
CASSETGGRDTQYF
>TRBV5-4|TRBJ1-2|NA|NA
TGTGCCAGCAGCTCGACAGAGAGCCAAACGAAACGAGGCTACACCTTC
CASSSTESQTKRGYTF